This T cell receptor beta chain derives from a study of blood T cell repertoires in COVID-19. About the research overall: Researchers got acute and convalescent COVID-19 samples from the United States, Italy and Spain. Sample material is recorded as cDNA or gDNA derived from T cells, B-cell-depleted T cells, or PBMCs.

CDR1 SNHLY and CDR2 FYNNEI come from the germline V gene. The length of the CDR3 is 13 residues. V trimming: 5 bases; J trimming: 9 bases; junction bases outside the gene matches: 8. Assay used: immunoSEQ multiplex PCR; TCRdb lists only in-frame clones, some missing. The sample gives tens of thousands of clones, 74% of which show up once; 28% is in the top ten. The rearrangement uses TRBV2 and TRBJ1-2; TRBD1 matches 8 bases. Sequenced: peripheral blood. This TCR derives from a woman older than 75 with acute or convalescent COVID-19. This chain's CDR3 is CASSTTGGISYTF. CDR3 DNA: TGTGCCAGCAGTACCACAGGGGGAATAAGCTACACCTTC.